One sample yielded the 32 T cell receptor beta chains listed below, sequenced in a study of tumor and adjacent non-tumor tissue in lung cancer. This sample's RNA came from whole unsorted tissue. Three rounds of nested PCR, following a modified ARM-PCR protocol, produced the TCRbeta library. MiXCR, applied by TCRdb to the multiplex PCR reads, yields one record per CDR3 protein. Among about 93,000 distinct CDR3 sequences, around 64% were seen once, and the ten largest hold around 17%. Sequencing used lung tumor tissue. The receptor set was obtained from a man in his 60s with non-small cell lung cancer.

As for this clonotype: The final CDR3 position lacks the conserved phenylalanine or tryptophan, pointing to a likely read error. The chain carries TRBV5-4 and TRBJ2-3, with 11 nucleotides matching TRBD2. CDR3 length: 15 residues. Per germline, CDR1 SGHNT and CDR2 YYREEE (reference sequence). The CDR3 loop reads CANSDGLAGTDTQYI. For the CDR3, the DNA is TGTGCCAACAGCGACGGACTAGCGGGTACAGATACGCAGTATATT.

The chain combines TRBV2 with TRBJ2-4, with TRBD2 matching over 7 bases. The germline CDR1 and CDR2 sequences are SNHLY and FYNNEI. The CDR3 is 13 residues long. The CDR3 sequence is CASFERGSNIQYF. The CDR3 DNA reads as TGTGCAAGCTTCGAGCGGGGATCAAACATTCAGTACTTC.

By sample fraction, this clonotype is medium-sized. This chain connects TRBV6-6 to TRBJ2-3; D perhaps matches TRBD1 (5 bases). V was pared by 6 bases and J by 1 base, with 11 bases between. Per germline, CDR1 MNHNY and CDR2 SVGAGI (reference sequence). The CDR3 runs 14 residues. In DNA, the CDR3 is TGTGCCAGCAGGGCAAGGGGTGGCACAGATACGCAGTATTTT. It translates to CASRARGGTDTQYF.

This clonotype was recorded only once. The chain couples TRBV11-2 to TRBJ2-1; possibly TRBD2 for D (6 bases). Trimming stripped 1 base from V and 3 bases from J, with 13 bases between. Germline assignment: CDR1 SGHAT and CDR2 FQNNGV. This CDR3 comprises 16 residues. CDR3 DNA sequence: TGTGCCAGCAGCTTAGTAGGCGGGAATTACTACAATGAGCAGTTCTTC. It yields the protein CASSLVGGNYYNEQFF.

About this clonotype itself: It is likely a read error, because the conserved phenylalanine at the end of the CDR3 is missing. As DNA, the CDR3 is TGTGCCAGTAGACTCTCGGCAGATAATGAAAAACTGTTTTTG. Its translation is CASRLSADNEKLFL. The rearrangement uses TRBV6-1 and TRBJ1-4; unclear D gene. This CDR3 is built from 14 residues. Germline V CDR1 and CDR2: MNHNS, SASEGT. V was pared by 9 bases and J by 4 bases, with 15 bases between.

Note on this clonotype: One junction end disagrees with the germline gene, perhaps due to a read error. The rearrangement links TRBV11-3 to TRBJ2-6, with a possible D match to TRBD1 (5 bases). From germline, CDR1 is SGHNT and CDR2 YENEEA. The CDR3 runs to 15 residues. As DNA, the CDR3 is TGCGCCAGCAGCCAACATGGTTCTGGGGCCGACGTCCTGACTTTC. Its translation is CASSQHGSGADVLTF.

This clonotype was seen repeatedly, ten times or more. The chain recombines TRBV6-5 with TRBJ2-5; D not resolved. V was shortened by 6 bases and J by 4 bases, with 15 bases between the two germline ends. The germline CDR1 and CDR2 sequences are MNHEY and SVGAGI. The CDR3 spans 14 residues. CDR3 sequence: CASRGTQKRETQYF. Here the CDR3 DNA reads TGTGCCAGCAGGGGAACCCAGAAACGAGAGACCCAGTACTTC.

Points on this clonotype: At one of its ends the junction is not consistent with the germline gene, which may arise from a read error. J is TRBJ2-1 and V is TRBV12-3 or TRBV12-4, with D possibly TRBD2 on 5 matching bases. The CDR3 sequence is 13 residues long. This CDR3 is CASRWECTWERFF. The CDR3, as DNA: TGTGCCAGTAGATGGGAGTGTACATGGGAGCGGTTCTTC.

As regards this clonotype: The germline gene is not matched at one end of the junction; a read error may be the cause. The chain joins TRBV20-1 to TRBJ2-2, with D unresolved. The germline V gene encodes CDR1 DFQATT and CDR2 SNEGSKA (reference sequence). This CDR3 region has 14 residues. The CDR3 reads CSAQIEPNTGELFF. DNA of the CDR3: TGCAGTGCACAAATCGAGCCCAACACTGGGGAGCTGTTTTTT.

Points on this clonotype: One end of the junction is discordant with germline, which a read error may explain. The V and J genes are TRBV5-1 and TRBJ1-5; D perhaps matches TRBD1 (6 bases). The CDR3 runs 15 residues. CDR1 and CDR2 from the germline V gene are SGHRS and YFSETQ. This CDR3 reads CASSLEGGPNQPHHF. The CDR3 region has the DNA TGCGCCAGCAGCTTGGAAGGGGGGCCGAATCAGCCCCACCATTTT.

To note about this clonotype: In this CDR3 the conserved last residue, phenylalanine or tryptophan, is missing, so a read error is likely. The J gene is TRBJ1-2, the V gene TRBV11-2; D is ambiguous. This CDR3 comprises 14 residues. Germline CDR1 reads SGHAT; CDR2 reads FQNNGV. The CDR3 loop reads CESSFGRLNYGYTL. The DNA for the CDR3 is TGTGAAAGCAGCTTCGGCAGGCTTAACTATGGCTACACCTTA.

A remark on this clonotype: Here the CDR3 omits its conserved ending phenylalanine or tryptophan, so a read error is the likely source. CDR3: CASSQESSNEPQHL. The DNA for the CDR3 is TGTGCCAGCAGCCAAGAGTCCAGCAATGAGCCCCAGCATCTT. This chain uses TRBV4-2 with TRBJ1-5; no clear D. The V gene's germline CDR1 is LGHNA and CDR2 YNFKEQ. This CDR3 contains 14 residues.

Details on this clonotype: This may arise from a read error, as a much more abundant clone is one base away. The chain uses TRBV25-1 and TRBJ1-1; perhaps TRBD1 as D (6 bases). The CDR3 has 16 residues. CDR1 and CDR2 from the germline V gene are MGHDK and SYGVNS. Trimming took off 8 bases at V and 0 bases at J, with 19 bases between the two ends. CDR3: CASSGLQGLMNTEAFF. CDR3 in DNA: TGTGCCAGCTCGGGACTCCAGGGGCTTATGAACACTGAAGCTTTCTTT. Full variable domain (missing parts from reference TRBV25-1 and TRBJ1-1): EADIYQTPRYLVIGTGKKITLECSQTMGHDKMYWYQQDPGMELHLIHYSYGVNSTEKGDLSSESTVSRIRTEHFPLTLESARPSHTSQYLCASSGLQGLMNTEAFFGQGTRLTVV.

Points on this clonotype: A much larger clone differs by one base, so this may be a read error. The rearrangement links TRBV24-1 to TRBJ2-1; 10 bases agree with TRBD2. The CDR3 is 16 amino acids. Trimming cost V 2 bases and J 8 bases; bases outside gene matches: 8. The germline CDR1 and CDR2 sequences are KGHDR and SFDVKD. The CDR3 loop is CATSDSGTSGNDEQFF. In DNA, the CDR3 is TGTGCCACCAGTGATTCTGGTACTAGCGGGAACGATGAGCAGTTCTTC.

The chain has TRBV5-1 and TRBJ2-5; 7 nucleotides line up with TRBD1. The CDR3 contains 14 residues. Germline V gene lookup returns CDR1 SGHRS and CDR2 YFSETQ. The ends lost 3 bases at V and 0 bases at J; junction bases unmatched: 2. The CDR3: CASSSGTDQETQYF. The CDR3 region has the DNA TGCGCCAGCAGCTCCGGGACAGACCAAGAGACCCAGTACTTC.

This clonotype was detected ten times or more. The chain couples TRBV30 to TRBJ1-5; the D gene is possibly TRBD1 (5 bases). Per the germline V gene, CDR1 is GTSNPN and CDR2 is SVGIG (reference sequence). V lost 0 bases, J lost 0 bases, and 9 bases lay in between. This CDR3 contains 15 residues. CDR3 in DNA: TGTGCCTGGAGTGTTGGGGACGTTAGCAATCAGCCCCAGCATTTT. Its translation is CAWSVGDVSNQPQHF.

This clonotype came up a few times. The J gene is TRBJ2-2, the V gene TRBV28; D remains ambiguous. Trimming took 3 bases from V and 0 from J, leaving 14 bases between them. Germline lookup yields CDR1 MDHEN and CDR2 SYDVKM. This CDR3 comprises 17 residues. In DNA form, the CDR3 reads TGTGCCAGCAGTTTTCCAGCTCGCCATTCGAACACCGGGGAGCTGTTTTTT. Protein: CASSFPARHSNTGELFF.

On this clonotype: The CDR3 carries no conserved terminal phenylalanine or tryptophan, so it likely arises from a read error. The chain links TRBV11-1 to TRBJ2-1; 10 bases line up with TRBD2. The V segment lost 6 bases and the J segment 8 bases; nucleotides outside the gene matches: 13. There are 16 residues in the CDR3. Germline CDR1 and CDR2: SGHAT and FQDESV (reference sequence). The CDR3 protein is CASSLRSPSGGYEQFL. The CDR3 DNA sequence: TGTGCCAGCAGTCTTCGCTCGCCTAGCGGGGGATATGAGCAGTTCCTC.

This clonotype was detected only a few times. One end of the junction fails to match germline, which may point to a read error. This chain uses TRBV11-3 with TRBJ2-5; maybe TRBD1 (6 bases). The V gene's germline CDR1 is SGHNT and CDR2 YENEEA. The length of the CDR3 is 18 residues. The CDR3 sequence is CASGLDGCRRGRTETQYF. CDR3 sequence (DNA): TGTGCCAGCGGCTTAGACGGCTGCCGCAGGGGACGAACAGAGACCCAGTACTTC.

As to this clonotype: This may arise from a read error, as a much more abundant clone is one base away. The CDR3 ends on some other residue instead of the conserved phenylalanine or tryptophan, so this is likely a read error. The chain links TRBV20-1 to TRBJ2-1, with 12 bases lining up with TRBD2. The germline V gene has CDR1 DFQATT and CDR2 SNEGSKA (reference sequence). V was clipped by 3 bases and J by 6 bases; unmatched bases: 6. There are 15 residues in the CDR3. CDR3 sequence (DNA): TGCAGTGCTAGTCCGAGACTAGCGGGGGTCAATGAGCAGTTCTTA. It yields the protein CSASPRLAGVNEQFL.

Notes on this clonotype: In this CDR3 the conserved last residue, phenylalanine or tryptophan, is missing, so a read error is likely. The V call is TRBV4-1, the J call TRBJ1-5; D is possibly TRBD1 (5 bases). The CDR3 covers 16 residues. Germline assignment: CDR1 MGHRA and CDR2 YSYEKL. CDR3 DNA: TGCGCCAGCAGCCCCCAATCCGGGGGGTCAAATCAGTCCCAGCATCTT. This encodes CASSPQSGGSNQSQHL.

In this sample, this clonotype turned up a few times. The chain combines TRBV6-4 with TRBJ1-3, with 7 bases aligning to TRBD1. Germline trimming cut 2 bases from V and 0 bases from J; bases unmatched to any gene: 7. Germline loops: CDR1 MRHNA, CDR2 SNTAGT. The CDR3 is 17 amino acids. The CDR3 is CASSDVQGVLSGNTIYF. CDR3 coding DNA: TGTGCCAGCAGTGACGTTCAGGGGGTACTCTCTGGAAACACCATATATTTT.

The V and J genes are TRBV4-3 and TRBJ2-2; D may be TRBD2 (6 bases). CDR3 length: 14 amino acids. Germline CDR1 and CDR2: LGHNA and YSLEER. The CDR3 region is CTGSQGGYTGELFF. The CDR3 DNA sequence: TGCACCGGCAGCCAAGGAGGGTACACCGGGGAGCTGTTTTTT.

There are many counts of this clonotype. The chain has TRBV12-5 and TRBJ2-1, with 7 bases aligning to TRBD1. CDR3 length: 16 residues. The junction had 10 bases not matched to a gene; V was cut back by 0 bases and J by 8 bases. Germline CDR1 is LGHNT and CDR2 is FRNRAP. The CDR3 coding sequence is TGTGCTAGTGGTTTGGTACAAGGACAGGCTACCGATGAGCAGTTCTTC. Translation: CASGLVQGQATDEQFF.

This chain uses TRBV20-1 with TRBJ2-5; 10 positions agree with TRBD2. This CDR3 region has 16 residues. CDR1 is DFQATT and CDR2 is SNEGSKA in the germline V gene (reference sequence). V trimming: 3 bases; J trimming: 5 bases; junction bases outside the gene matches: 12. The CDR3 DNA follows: TGCAGTGCTAGTGGGTACGGGACTAGCGTTGGCGAGACCCAGTACTTC. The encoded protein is CSASGYGTSVGETQYF.

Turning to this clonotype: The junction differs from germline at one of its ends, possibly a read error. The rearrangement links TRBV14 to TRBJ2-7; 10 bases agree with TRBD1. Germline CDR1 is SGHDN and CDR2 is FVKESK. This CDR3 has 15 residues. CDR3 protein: CASSGPGQGMYGQHF. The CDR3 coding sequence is TGTGCCAGCAGCGGACCGGGACAGGGGATGTACGGGCAGCACTTC.

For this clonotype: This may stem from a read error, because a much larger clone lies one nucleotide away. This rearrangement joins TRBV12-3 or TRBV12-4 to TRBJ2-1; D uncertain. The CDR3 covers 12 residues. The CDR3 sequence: CASGLNVNEQFF. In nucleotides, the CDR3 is TGTGCCAGCGGTTTAAACGTCAATGAGCAGTTCTTC.

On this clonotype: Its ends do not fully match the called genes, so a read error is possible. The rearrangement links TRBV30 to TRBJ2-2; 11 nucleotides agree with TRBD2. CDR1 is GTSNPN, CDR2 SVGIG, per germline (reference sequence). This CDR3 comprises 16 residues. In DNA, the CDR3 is TGTGCCTGGAGTGGACTAGCGGGATCTATTACCGGGGAGCTGTCTTTT. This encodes CAWSGLAGSITGELSF.

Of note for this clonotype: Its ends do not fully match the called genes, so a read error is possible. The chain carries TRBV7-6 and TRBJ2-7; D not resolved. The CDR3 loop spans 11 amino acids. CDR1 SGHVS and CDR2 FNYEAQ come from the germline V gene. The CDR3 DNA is TGTGACAGCAGCGACGGATTTGGGCAGTACTTC. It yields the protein CDSSDGFGQYF. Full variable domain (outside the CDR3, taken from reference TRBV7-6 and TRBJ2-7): GAGVSQSPRYKVTKRGQDVALRCDPISGHVSLYWYRQALGQGPEFLTYFNYEAQQDKSGLPNDRFSAERPEGSISTLTIQRTEQRDSAMYRCDSSDGFGQYFGPGTRLTVT.

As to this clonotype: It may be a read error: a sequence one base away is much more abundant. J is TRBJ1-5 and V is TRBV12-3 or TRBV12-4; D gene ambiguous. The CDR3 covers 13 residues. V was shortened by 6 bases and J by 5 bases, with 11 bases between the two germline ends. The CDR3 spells CASRQRRDQPQHF. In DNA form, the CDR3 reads TGTGCCAGCAGACAGAGGCGGGATCAGCCCCAGCATTTT.

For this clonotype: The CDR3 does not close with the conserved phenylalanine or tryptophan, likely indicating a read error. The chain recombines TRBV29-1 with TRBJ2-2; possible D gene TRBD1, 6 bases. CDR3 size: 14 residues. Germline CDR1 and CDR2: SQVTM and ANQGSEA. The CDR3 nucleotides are TGCAGCGTTGATTGGGGGCCGCACACGGGGGAGCTGTTTTAT. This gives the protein CSVDWGPHTGELFY.

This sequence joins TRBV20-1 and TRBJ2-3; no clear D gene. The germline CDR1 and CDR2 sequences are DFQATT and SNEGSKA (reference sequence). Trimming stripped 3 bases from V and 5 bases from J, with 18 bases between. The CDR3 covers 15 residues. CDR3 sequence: CSASVDLNNRDTQYF. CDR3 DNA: TGCAGTGCTAGCGTGGACCTAAATAACAGAGATACGCAGTATTTT.